This entry lists 11 T cell receptor beta chains sequenced from one sample in a study of response to subunit inactivated influenza vaccine. Via MiXCR, TCRdb re-called the RT-PCR reads, giving one row per CDR3 protein. The sample comprises roughly 620,000 distinct CDR3 sequences, around 11% of which are singletons, and approximately 10% rests with the top ten. This sample was also put to use in a study of T cells expressing NK-cell markers. That study reports: Generation of TCR beta cDNA was performed by 5'RACE template switching incorporating UMIs.

The starting material was PBMCs from blood, obtained on the day of vaccination. Source of these receptors: a man aged 50-60 years who received an inactivated influenza vaccine.

Only a few counts were recorded for this clonotype. The rearrangement joins TRBV30 to TRBJ2-7; maybe TRBD1 (6 bases). Trimming pared 7 bases from V and 6 bases from J, leaving 19 bases between. Per germline, CDR1 GTSNPN and CDR2 SVGIG (reference sequence). The CDR3 has 13 residues. In DNA, the CDR3 is TGTGCCTACCCAACAGGGACGGCGTGCGAGCAGTACTTC. Residues: CAYPTGTACEQYF.

This chain links TRBV20-1 with TRBJ2-3; TRBD1 might be the D (5 bases). The germline V gene encodes CDR1 DFQATT and CDR2 SNEGSKA (reference sequence). V was trimmed by 0 bases and J by 2 bases, leaving 9 bases between them. This CDR3 is built from 14 residues. CDR3 sequence reads: CSARDQGHTDTQYF. The CDR3 bases are TGCAGTGCTAGAGACCAGGGCCACACAGATACGCAGTATTTT.

V gene TRBV20-1 combines with J gene TRBJ2-5; D is unclear. The V end lost 1 base, the J end lost 6 bases, and 15 bases lay between the germline ends. The CDR3 consists of 14 residues. CDR1 and CDR2 from the germline V gene are DFQATT and SNEGSKA (reference sequence). DNA of the CDR3: TGCAGTGCTAGAGGCGAACAGATGCCGCAGACCCAGTACTTC. This sequence encodes CSARGEQMPQTQYF.

This clonotype was recorded a few times. V usage is TRBV12-3 or TRBV12-4 and J usage is TRBJ2-5; D not resolved. The CDR3 consists of 13 residues. V lost 1 base, J lost 7 bases, and 10 bases lay in between. CDR3 nucleotides: TGTGCCAGCAGTTTAGTCGAACTGGGGACCCAGTACTTC. Translating it yields CASSLVELGTQYF.

This clonotype has a handful of counts. The V gene is TRBV28, the J gene TRBJ2-3; D is undetermined. Germline V CDR1 and CDR2: MDHEN, SYDVKM. The CDR3 covers 13 residues. With 2 bases removed from V and 3 bases from J, the gap between germline ends came to 6 bases. Here the CDR3 reads CASSLKQTDTQYF. In DNA, the CDR3 is TGTGCCAGCAGTTTAAAGCAGACAGATACGCAGTATTTT. The whole variable domain, filled in from reference TRBV28 and TRBJ2-3, reads DVKVTQSSRYLVKRTGEKVFLECVQDMDHENMFWYRQDPGLGLRLIYFSYDVKMKEKGDIPEGYSVSREKKERFSLILESASTNQTSMYLCASSLKQTDTQYFGPGTRLTVL.

The CDR3 nucleotides are TGTGCCATCAGTGTCGATAGGTACGAGCAGTACTTC. Amino acids: CAISVDRYEQYF. The genes are TRBV10-3 and TRBJ2-7; D unresolved. This CDR3 region has 12 residues. Germline values: CDR1 ENHRY, CDR2 SYGVKD. Trimming took 4 bases from V and 4 from J, leaving 8 bases between them.

V is TRBV12-3 or TRBV12-4 and J is TRBJ1-1; the D gene is possibly TRBD1 (5 bases). Trimming took off 5 bases at V and 4 bases at J, with 14 bases between the two ends. The CDR3 is 14 amino acids. CDR3 in amino acids: CASSAPQAATEAFF. As DNA, the CDR3 is TGTGCCAGCAGTGCGCCACAGGCGGCCACTGAAGCTTTCTTT.

The rearrangement links TRBV30 to TRBJ2-7, with a possible D match to TRBD2 (5 bases). Germline CDR1 is GTSNPN and CDR2 is SVGIG (reference sequence). Between the trimmed V and J ends, which lost 0 bases and 1 base, there was a span of 7 bases. This CDR3 has 13 residues. For the CDR3, the DNA is TGTGCCTGGAGTGTCCCGGGATCCTACGAGCAGTACTTC. It yields the protein CAWSVPGSYEQYF.

This clonotype occurred many times. J is TRBJ2-1 and V is TRBV18; 8 bases match TRBD1. V shed 0 bases, J shed 4 bases, and the junction held 2 bases outside the gene matches. This CDR3 has 15 amino acids. CDR1 KGHSH and CDR2 LQKENI come from the germline V gene. The DNA for the CDR3 is TGTGCCAGCTCACCACCGAGGACAGGGTACAATGAGCAGTTCTTC. As protein: CASSPPRTGYNEQFF. Looking up the rest from reference TRBV18 and TRBJ2-1 gives the full variable domain: NAGVMQNPRHLVRRRGQEARLRCSPMKGHSHVYWYRQLPEEGLKFMVYLQKENIIDESGMPKERFSAEFPKEGPSILRIQQVVRGDSAAYFCASSPPRTGYNEQFFGPGTRLTVL.

The chain carries TRBV20-1 and TRBJ2-3, with D perhaps matching TRBD2 (5 bases). V shed 4 bases and J shed 0 bases, with 11 bases lying between them. This CDR3 spans 14 amino acids. The germline CDR1 and CDR2 sequences are DFQATT and SNEGSKA (reference sequence). The CDR3 region is CSAKEVRSTDTQYF. The CDR3, as DNA: TGCAGTGCTAAGGAGGTCCGAAGCACAGATACGCAGTATTTT.

In its sample, this clonotype was seen a few times. The chain employs TRBV24-1 and TRBJ2-1, with 7 bases that match TRBD1. Germline CDR1 KGHDR, CDR2 SFDVKD. Germline trimming cut 1 base from V and 4 bases from J; bases unmatched to any gene: 9. The CDR3 contains 17 residues. CDR3 bases: TGTGCCACCAGTGATTTATCCCCACAGGGGATATACAATGAGCAGTTCTTC. This codes for CATSDLSPQGIYNEQFF.